The 30 T cell receptor beta chains presented below share a single source sample, sequenced in a study of OX40 agonist ivuxolimab in advanced cancers. The table came from immunoSEQ multiplex PCR; TCRdb's copy has only in-frame clones and leaves some out. The sample lists 45,000 to 65,000 clones; over 70% were seen once. The sequenced sample was CD4+ or CD8+ T cells sorted from blood, obtained in a trial of the OX40 agonist ivuxolimab. The origin of the receptors is an adult with an advanced solid tumor such as melanoma, head and neck, liver or kidney cancer.

The table lists this clone with a count of one. J is TRBJ1-1 and V is TRBV2, with a tentative D call TRBD1 (6 bases). Per the germline V gene, CDR1 is SNHLY and CDR2 is FYNNEI. V lost 5 bases, J lost 6 bases, and 16 bases lay in between. The CDR3 covers 14 residues. In nucleotides, the CDR3 is TGTGCCAGCAGTCTCGCGGGGGCTGGAGCTGAAGCTTTCTTT. Amino acids: CASSLAGAGAEAFF.

The chain employs TRBV7-7 and TRBJ2-5, with D maybe TRBD1 (5 bases). The CDR3 has 14 residues. CDR1 SSHAT and CDR2 FNYEAQ come from the germline V gene (reference sequence). The ends were cut back, 5 bases at V and 5 bases at J, with 15 bases in the middle. The CDR3 sequence: CASSPAGYRETQYF. The DNA of the CDR3 is TGTGCCAGCAGCCCCGCAGGGTATCGCGAGACCCAGTACTTC.

The CDR3 DNA sequence: TGTGCCAGCAGCGTAGCTGGGAGTAACAGGGGAAACACCATATATTTT. This encodes CASSVAGSNRGNTIYF. V is TRBV9 and J is TRBJ1-3, with D tentatively TRBD1 (5 bases). The CDR3 has 16 amino acids. Looked up from germline, CDR1 is SGDLS and CDR2 is YYNGEE. V lost 0 bases and J lost 4, with 14 bases in between. The variable domain in full, with the rest retrieved from reference TRBV9 and TRBJ1-3, is DSGVTQTPKHLITATGQRVTLRCSPRSGDLSVYWYQQSLDQGLQFLIQYYNGEERAKGNILERFSAQQFPDLHSELNLSSLELGDSALYFCASSVAGSNRGNTIYFGEGSWLTVV.

This chain joins TRBV19 and TRBJ2-7, with a possible D match to TRBD1 (6 bases). The germline CDR1 and CDR2 sequences are LNHDA and SQIVND (reference sequence). V was shortened by 4 bases and J by 4 bases, with 11 bases between the two germline ends. CDR3 length: 13 amino acids. The CDR3 here is CASSTLTGYEQYF. The CDR3 DNA reads TGTGCCAGTAGTACCTTAACAGGGTACGAGCAGTACTTC.

V gene TRBV5-5 combines with J gene TRBJ2-2, with D perhaps TRBD1 (6 bases). The V gene lost 2 bases and the J gene lost 4 bases, with 12 bases spanning the gap. The CDR3 is made up of 15 amino acids. The germline V gene has CDR1 SGHKS and CDR2 YYEKEE (reference sequence). DNA of the CDR3: TGTGCCAGCAGCTTACTACCACAGGGCACCGGGGAGCTGTTTTTT. This codes for CASSLLPQGTGELFF.

The V call is TRBV27, the J call TRBJ2-5; D is perhaps TRBD1 (5 bases). In germline, CDR1 is MNHEY, CDR2 SMNVEV (reference sequence). Trimming cost V 5 bases and J 2 bases, with 15 bases left between them. There are 15 residues in the CDR3. DNA of the CDR3: TGTGCCAGCAGTCCCCGAAATGGGGCTCAAGAGACCCAGTACTTC. Protein product: CASSPRNGAQETQYF.

CDR3 in DNA: TGTGCCGCTACGCAGGGTTATGGCTACACCTTC. It codes for CAATQGYGYTF. This chain uses TRBV28 with TRBJ1-2; a possible D gene is TRBD1 (5 bases). The germline CDR1 and CDR2 sequences are MDHEN and SYDVKM. This CDR3 comprises 11 residues. The V end was cut by 11 bases, the J end by 5 bases, with 12 bases between.

The chain joins TRBV6-6 to TRBJ1-5; TRBD1 might be the D (5 bases). The germline gives CDR1 MNHNY, CDR2 SVGAGI (reference sequence). Trimming removed 0 bases from V and 4 bases from J, with 10 bases in between. This CDR3 is 15 amino acids long. The CDR3 loop reads CASSYSGAENQPQHF. The CDR3 bases are TGTGCCAGCAGTTACTCAGGGGCAGAGAATCAGCCCCAGCATTTT.

This chain joins TRBV5-1 and TRBJ1-1, with 7 bases matching TRBD1. Germline-derived CDR1 and CDR2 are SGHRS and YFSETQ. After removal of 3 bases from V and 1 base from J, the junction contained 3 bases not matched to a gene. This CDR3 is built from 14 residues. The CDR3 DNA is TGCGCCAGCAGCTCCGGGACAGCGAACACTGAAGCTTTCTTT. It codes for CASSSGTANTEAFF.

The chain combines TRBV7-9 with TRBJ2-7; 10 bases align to TRBD1. Germline CDR1 SEHNR, CDR2 FQNEAQ (reference sequence). The CDR3 is 14 amino acids. V gave up 5 bases and J gave up 4 bases; unmatched junction bases: 5. This chain's CDR3 is CASSTRQGAYEQYV. In DNA form, the CDR3 reads TGTGCCAGCAGCACGCGACAGGGGGCGTACGAGCAGTACGTC.

V and J are TRBV4-2 and TRBJ2-1; D uncertain. V lost 1 base, J lost 5 bases, and 3 bases lay in between. The CDR3 runs to 12 residues. Germline assignment: CDR1 LGHNA and CDR2 YNFKEQ. The CDR3 region has the DNA TGTGCCAGCAGCCAAGTCAACAATGAGCAGTTCTTC. Amino acid sequence: CASSQVNNEQFF.

The count of this clone is one. V and J are TRBV7-2 and TRBJ2-7; TRBD1 might be the D (5 bases). Trimming left V 0 bases short and J 3 bases short, with 9 bases between. Per germline, CDR1 SGHTA and CDR2 FQGNSA. The CDR3 contains 14 residues. CDR3 amino acids: CASSLAGTGYEQYV. The CDR3, as DNA: TGTGCCAGCAGCTTAGCGGGAACAGGCTACGAGCAGTACGTC.

This chain links TRBV6-6 with TRBJ1-5; 7 nucleotides line up with TRBD1. V shed 2 bases, J shed 4 bases, and the junction held 5 bases outside the gene matches. Germline loops: CDR1 MNHNY, CDR2 SVGAGI (reference sequence). CDR3 length: 15 amino acids. CDR3 nucleotide sequence: TGTGCCAGCAGTTACCCGGGACAGCATAATCAGCCCCAGCATTTT. Its protein is CASSYPGQHNQPQHF.

This chain uses TRBV6-5 with TRBJ2-7, with D possibly TRBD2 on 5 matching bases. Trimming pared 6 bases from V and 2 bases from J, leaving 11 bases between. There are 13 residues in the CDR3. The germline gives CDR1 MNHEY, CDR2 SVGAGI. The CDR3 here is CASSAPGTYEQYF. Written as DNA, the CDR3 is TGTGCCAGCAGCGCCCCGGGGACCTACGAGCAGTACTTC.

The rearrangement joins TRBV21-1 to TRBJ2-2; the D call of TRBD2 is as the table states it, not checked on the DNA. TRBV21-1 is labeled a pseudogene. The CDR3 has 18 residues. CDR3 sequence reads: CASSRGVLEGRDTGELFF. In DNA, the CDR3 is TGTGCCAGCAGCAGAGGGGTTTTGGAGGGGCGGGACACCGGGGAGCTGTTTTTT.

The chain links TRBV7-9 to TRBJ2-5, with D perhaps matching TRBD2 (6 bases). Trimming removed 2 bases from V and 4 bases from J, with 11 bases in between. This CDR3 has 14 residues. Germline loops: CDR1 SEHNR, CDR2 FQNEAQ (reference sequence). Here the CDR3 DNA reads TGTGCCAGCAGCTTAAGTGCGGGGCGAGAGACCCAGTACTTC. Its protein is CASSLSAGRETQYF.

The chain carries TRBV19 and TRBJ1-2, with 8 bases lining up with TRBD1. The length of the CDR3 is 17 residues. The germline gives CDR1 LNHDA, CDR2 SQIVND (reference sequence). Unmatched junction bases numbered 20, after V lost 6 bases and J lost 8 bases. As DNA, the CDR3 is TGTGCCAGTAGCTCCTCTATTCCGGGACAGGTCTATCAGGGCTACACCTTC. Protein sequence: CASSSSIPGQVYQGYTF.

CDR3 nucleotides: TGCGCCAGCAGCCGAATCGGGACAGGGGTTTCCTACAATGAGCAGTTCTTC. Protein sequence: CASSRIGTGVSYNEQFF. V gene TRBV5-1 combines with J gene TRBJ2-1, with TRBD1 matching 10 bases. Looked up from germline, CDR1 is SGHRS and CDR2 is YFSETQ. After removal of 4 bases from V and 1 base from J, the junction contained 8 bases not matched to a gene. The CDR3 loop spans 17 amino acids. The full variable domain, completed using reference TRBV5-1 and TRBJ2-1, is KAGVTQTPRYLIKTRGQQVTLSCSPISGHRSVSWYQQTPGQGLQFLFEYFSETQRNKGNFPGRFSGRQFSNSRSEMNVSTLELGDSALYLCASSRIGTGVSYNEQFFGPGTRLTVL.

The V gene is TRBV27, the J gene TRBJ2-7, with 8 bases that match TRBD1. The germline gives CDR1 MNHEY, CDR2 SMNVEV (reference sequence). Germline trimming cut 6 bases from V and 0 bases from J; bases unmatched to any gene: 7. This CDR3 comprises 15 residues. DNA for the CDR3: TGTGCCAGCAGCCCCGGGACAGGACTCTCCTACGAGCAGTACTTC. Translation: CASSPGTGLSYEQYF.

The chain carries TRBV19 and TRBJ2-1; D gene unclear. The CDR3 has 12 amino acids. Trimming left V 2 bases short and J 9 bases short, with 8 bases between. CDR1 LNHDA and CDR2 SQIVND come from the germline V gene (reference sequence). For the CDR3, the DNA is TGTGCCAGTAGTATAAGGACCGCTGAGCAGTTCTTC. Protein sequence: CASSIRTAEQFF. Using reference TRBV19 and TRBJ2-1 for the parts outside the CDR3, the full variable domain is DGGITQSPKYLFRKEGQNVTLSCEQNLNHDAMYWYRQDPGQGLRLIYYSQIVNDFQKGDIAEGYSVSREKKESFPLTVTSAQKNPTAFYLCASSIRTAEQFFGPGTRLTVL.

The chain couples TRBV7-2 to TRBJ2-4; no firm D call. Between the trimmed V and J ends, which lost 1 base and 0 bases, there was a span of 16 bases. CDR3 size: 18 residues. Germline V gives CDR1 SGHTA, CDR2 FQGNSA. The DNA of the CDR3 is TGTGCCAGCAGCTTAGTCCAAGTGATGTCGGGAGCCAAAAACATTCAGTACTTC. Translation gives CASSLVQVMSGAKNIQYF.

The chain uses TRBV6-1 and TRBJ1-2, with 9 bases lining up with TRBD1. The V and J ends lost 4 bases and 7 bases, in that order; junction bases with no gene match: 4. CDR1 MNHNS and CDR2 SASEGT come from the germline V gene. The CDR3 extends over 13 amino acids. CDR3 residues: CASSAVQGAGYTF. Written as DNA, the CDR3 is TGTGCCAGCAGTGCCGTACAGGGGGCTGGCTACACCTTC.

Note on this clone: This sample includes further DNA sequences coding for the same CDR3. The chain employs TRBV30 and TRBJ1-1; no reliable D call. The ends were cut back, 1 base at V and 1 base at J, with 4 bases in the middle. This CDR3 contains 12 residues. The germline gives CDR1 GTSNPN, CDR2 SVGIG (reference sequence). Here the CDR3 reads CAWSDGNTEAFF. In nucleotides, the CDR3 is TGTGCCTGGAGTGATGGGAACACTGAAGCTTTCTTT.

The rearrangement uses TRBV6-5 and TRBJ1-2, with no clear D. Germline CDR1 MNHEY, CDR2 SVGAGI. This CDR3 contains 11 residues. The V gene lost 4 bases and the J gene lost 0 bases, with 0 bases spanning the gap. CDR3 bases: TGTGCCAGCAGTTCTAACTATGGCTACACCTTC. Translation gives CASSSNYGYTF.

The rearrangement links TRBV2 to TRBJ1-5, with a weak D call TRBD1 (5 bases). The CDR3 runs to 15 residues. Looked up from germline, CDR1 is SNHLY and CDR2 is FYNNEI. Trimming took 3 bases from V and 7 from J, leaving 16 bases between them. This chain's CDR3 is CASSDGQGKRQPQHF. The CDR3, as DNA: TGTGCCAGCAGTGATGGTCAGGGTAAAAGGCAGCCCCAGCATTTT.

The V gene is TRBV18, the J gene TRBJ2-5; tentative D call: TRBD2 (5 bases). The germline V gene has CDR1 KGHSH and CDR2 LQKENI. The CDR3 totals 15 residues. The V gene lost 1 base and the J gene lost 4 bases, with 13 bases spanning the gap. Here the CDR3 DNA reads TGTGCCAGCTCACCACATACCGGGGTAGCAGAGACCCAGTACTTC. Translation: CASSPHTGVAETQYF.

The V gene is TRBV4-2, the J gene TRBJ2-4; the match to TRBD2 covers 15 bases. Looked up from germline, CDR1 is LGHNA and CDR2 is YNFKEQ. CDR3 size: 16 residues. Trimming cost V 4 bases and J 9 bases; bases outside gene matches: 7. This CDR3 reads CASSPGTSGGFAIQYF. Here the CDR3 DNA reads TGTGCCAGCAGCCCCGGGACTAGCGGGGGGTTTGCCATTCAGTACTTC.

The genes are TRBV7-2 and TRBJ2-5; tentative D call: TRBD2 (6 bases). The CDR3 has 19 residues. Trimming shortened V by 2 bases and J by 1 base, and 23 bases separated the two germline ends. Germline V lookup: CDR1 SGHTA, CDR2 FQGNSA. The CDR3 spells CASSLQLRPGRNTQETQYF. DNA of the CDR3: TGTGCCAGCAGCTTACAACTACGACCTGGGAGGAATACCCAAGAGACCCAGTACTTC.

The gene calls are TRBV2 and TRBJ1-2; no clear D. The V end was cut by 3 bases, the J end by 4 bases, with 6 bases between. The CDR3 is made up of 12 amino acids. CDR1 and CDR2 (germline): SNHLY, FYNNEI. The CDR3 DNA is TGTGCCAGCAGTGACAGGAGCTATGGCTACACCTTC. Residues: CASSDRSYGYTF. The full variable domain, rest sourced from reference TRBV2 and TRBJ1-2, is EPEVTQTPSHQVTQMGQEVILRCVPISNHLYFYWYRQILGQKVEFLVSFYNNEISEKSEIFDDQFSVERPDGSNFTLKIRSTKLEDSAMYFCASSDRSYGYTFGSGTRLTVV.

The rearrangement joins TRBV30 to TRBJ1-3, with a possible D match to TRBD1 (5 bases). The length of the CDR3 is 14 residues. Trimming left V 3 bases short and J 4 bases short, with 13 bases between. The V gene's germline CDR1 is GTSNPN and CDR2 SVGIG (reference sequence). CDR3 in amino acids: CAWSVERGGNTIYF. DNA of the CDR3: TGTGCCTGGAGCGTCGAAAGGGGAGGAAACACCATATATTTT.